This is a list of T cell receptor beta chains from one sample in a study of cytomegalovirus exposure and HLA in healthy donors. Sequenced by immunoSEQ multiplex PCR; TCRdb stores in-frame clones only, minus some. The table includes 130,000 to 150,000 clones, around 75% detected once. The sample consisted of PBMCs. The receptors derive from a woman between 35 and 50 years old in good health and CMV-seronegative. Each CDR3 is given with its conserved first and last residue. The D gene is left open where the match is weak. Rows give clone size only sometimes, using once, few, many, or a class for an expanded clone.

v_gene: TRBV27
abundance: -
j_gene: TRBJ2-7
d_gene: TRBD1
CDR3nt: TGTGCCAGCAGTTTCCTTGGACAGGGGAGGTACGAGCAGTACTTC
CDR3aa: CASSFLGQGRYEQYF

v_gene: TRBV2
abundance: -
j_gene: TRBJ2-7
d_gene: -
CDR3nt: TGTGCCAGCAAAGGGGATTCGCCCTACGAGCAGTACTTC
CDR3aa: CASKGDSPYEQYF

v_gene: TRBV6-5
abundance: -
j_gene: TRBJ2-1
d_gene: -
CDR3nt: TGTGCCAGCAGTGAGAATCCCAATGAGCAGTTCTTC
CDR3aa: CASSENPNEQFF

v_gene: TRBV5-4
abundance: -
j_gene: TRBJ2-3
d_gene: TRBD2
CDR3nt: TGTGCCAGCACCCCGGGAAGCGGGGAGGTCACAGATACGCAGTATTTT
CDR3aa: CASTPGSGEVTDTQYF

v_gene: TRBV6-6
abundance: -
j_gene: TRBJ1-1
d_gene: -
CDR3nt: TGTGCCAGCACCACAAAAAAGTACACTGAAGCTTTCTTT
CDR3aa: CASTTKKYTEAFF

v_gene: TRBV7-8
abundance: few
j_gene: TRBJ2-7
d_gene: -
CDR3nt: TGTGCCAGCAGCCCGCGCCATGGACAGTCCAAGGGGTACGAGCAGTACTTC
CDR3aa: CASSPRHGQSKGYEQYF

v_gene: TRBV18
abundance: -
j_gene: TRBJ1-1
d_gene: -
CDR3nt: TGTGCCAGCTCACCCGCGGAGGACTCGAACACTGAAGCTTTCTTT
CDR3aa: CASSPAEDSNTEAFF

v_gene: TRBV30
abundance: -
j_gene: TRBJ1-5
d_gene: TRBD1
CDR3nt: TGTGCCTGGAGTGCCACAGGGGGCTTGAGCAATCAGCCCCAGCATTTT
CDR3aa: CAWSATGGLSNQPQHF

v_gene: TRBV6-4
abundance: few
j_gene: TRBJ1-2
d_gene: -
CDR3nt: TGTGCCAGCGCCCCAGGGGTCGGCGTTTATGGCTACACCTTC
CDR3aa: CASAPGVGVYGYTF

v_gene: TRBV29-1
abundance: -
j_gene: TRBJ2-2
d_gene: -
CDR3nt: TGCAGCGTTGAATCCAGCCGGGCGAACACCGGGGAGCTGTTTTTT
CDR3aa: CSVESSRANTGELFF

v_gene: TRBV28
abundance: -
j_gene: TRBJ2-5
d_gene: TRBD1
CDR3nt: TGTGCCAGCAGTTTATGGGCCCTTGGACAGGGATCAGAGACCCAGTACTTC
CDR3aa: CASSLWALGQGSETQYF

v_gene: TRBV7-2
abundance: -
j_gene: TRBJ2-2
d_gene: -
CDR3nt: TGTGCCAGCAGCTCCCTCCCCGGGGAGCTGTTTTTT
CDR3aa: CASSSLPGELFF

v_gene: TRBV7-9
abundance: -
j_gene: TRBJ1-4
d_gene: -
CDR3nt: TGTTCCAGCAGCTCCGGAGGGGTAGAACTGTTTTTT
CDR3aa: CSSSSGGVELFF

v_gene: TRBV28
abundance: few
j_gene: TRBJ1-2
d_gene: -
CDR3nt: TGTGCCAGCAGTTCAGGACAGCAAATCTATGGCTACACCTTC
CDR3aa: CASSSGQQIYGYTF

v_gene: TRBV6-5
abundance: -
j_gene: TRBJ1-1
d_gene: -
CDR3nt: TGTGCCAGCAGTCCACGGGGGTTGAACACTGAAGCTTTCTTT
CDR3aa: CASSPRGLNTEAFF

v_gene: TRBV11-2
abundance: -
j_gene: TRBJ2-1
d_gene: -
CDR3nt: TGTGCCAGCAGCTTATCTTCGGGGATTTCGTACAATGAGCAGTTCTTC
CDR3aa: CASSLSSGISYNEQFF

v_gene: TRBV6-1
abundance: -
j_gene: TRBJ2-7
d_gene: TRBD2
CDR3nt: TGTGCCACGCATCCGGGCGACAGCGGGAGAGGCGAGCAGTACTTC
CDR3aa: CATHPGDSGRGEQYF

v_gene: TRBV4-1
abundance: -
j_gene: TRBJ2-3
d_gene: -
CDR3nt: TGCGCCAGCAGCCAAGACAGGGGAACAGATACGCAGTATTTT
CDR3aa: CASSQDRGTDTQYF

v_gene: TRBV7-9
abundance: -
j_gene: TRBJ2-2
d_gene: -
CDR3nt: TGTGCCAGCAGCTTACCCATGGAGACCACCGGGGAGCTGTTTTTT
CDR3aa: CASSLPMETTGELFF

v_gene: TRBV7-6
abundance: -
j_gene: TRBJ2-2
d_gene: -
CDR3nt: TGTGCCAGCAGTTTAGAAGGGAGTCATCGAATCGGGGAGCTGTTTTTT
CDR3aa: CASSLEGSHRIGELFF

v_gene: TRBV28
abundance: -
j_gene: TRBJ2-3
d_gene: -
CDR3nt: TGTGCCAGCCGGCCCGGGTCAGGGGCCCCTACAGATACGCAGTATTTT
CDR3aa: CASRPGSGAPTDTQYF

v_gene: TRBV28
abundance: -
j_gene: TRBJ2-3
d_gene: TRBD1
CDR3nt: TGTGCCAGCAGTTGGGGGACAGTCCCACAAGGTACGCAGTATTTT
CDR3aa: CASSWGTVPQGTQYF

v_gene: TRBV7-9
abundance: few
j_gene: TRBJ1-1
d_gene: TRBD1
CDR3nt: TGTGCCAGCAGACCGGGACAGGGCGGCACTGAAGCTTTCTTT
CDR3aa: CASRPGQGGTEAFF

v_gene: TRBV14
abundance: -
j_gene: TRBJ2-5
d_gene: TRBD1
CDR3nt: TGTGCCAGCACTCGGACAGGGGAAAAGGTCCAAGAGACCCAGTACTTC
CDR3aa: CASTRTGEKVQETQYF

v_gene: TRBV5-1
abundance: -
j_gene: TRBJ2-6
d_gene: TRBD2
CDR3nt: TGCGCCAGCAGCTTACCAACTCGGACTAGCGGGAGGGCCTCTGGGGCCGACGTCCTGACTTTC
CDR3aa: CASSLPTRTSGRASGADVLTF

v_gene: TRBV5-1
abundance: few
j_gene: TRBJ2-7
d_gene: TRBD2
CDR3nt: TGCGCCAGCAACCCAATAGCGGGAGCACTAAACGAGCAGTACTTC
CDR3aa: CASNPIAGALNEQYF

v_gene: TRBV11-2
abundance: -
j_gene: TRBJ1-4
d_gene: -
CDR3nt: TGTGCCAGCAACCCCCGTGGGGGGTCTAATGAAAAACTGTTTTTT
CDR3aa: CASNPRGGSNEKLFF

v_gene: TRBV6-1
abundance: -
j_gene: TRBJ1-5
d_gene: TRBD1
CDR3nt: TGTGCCAGCAGTGGACAGGGGAGTCAGCCCCAGCATTTT
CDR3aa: CASSGQGSQPQHF

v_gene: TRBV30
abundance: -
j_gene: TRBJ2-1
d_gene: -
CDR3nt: TGTGCCTGGGCTGGGCTGAACAATGAGCAGTTCTTC
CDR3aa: CAWAGLNNEQFF

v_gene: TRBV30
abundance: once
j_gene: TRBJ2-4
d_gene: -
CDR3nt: TGTGCCTGGAGTCAGCTCCAGGGGCTTGGGGCCAAAAACATTCAGTACTTC
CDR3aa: CAWSQLQGLGAKNIQYF

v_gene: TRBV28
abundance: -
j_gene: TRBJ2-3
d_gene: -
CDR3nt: TGTGCCAGCAGTTTTTTCGGACGGAGGATCGATCCTGACACAGATACGCAGTATTTT
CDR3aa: CASSFFGRRIDPDTDTQYF

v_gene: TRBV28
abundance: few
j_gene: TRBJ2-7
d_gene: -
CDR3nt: TGTGCCAGCAGCAGGCCACCGAGTTGGTACGAGCAGTACTTC
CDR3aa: CASSRPPSWYEQYF

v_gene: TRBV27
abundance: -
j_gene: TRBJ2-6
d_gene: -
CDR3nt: TGTGCCAGCAGTTTAAGCGGCTGGCAGGTTGGGGTCTCTGGGGCCAACGTCCTGACTTTC
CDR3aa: CASSLSGWQVGVSGANVLTF

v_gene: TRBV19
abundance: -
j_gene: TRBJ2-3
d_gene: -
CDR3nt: TGTGCCAGTAGTAGAACGGGAGTTCCGCAAGATACGCAGTATTTT
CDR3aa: CASSRTGVPQDTQYF

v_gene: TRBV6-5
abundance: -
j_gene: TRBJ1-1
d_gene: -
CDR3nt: TGTGCCAGCAGTTACACCAGGGGCCTGAACACTGAAGCTTTCTTT
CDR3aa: CASSYTRGLNTEAFF

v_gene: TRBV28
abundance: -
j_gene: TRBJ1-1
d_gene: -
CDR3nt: TGTGCCAGCACCCCACCGGACGGGATTTTGAACACTGAAGCTTTCTTT
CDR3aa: CASTPPDGILNTEAFF

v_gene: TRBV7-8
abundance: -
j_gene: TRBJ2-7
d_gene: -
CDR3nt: TGTGCCAGCGAAGAACCCGGGACACCCTACGAGCAGTACTTC
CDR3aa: CASEEPGTPYEQYF

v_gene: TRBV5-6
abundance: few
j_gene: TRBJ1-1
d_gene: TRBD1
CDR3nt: TGTGCCAGCAGCTTATGGACAGGAGCGAACACTGAAGCTTTCTTT
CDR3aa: CASSLWTGANTEAFF

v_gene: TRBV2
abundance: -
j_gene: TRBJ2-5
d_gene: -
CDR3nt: TGTGCCAGCAGTGATGGCCATAGCGCATACCAAGAGACCCAGTACTTC
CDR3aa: CASSDGHSAYQETQYF

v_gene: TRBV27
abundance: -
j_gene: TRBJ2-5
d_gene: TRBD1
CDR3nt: TGTGCCAGCAGGGGGACGGGACAGGGGATCCAAGAGACCCAGTACTTC
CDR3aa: CASRGTGQGIQETQYF

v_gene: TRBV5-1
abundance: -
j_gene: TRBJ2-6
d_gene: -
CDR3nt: TGCGCCAGCAGCTTGGGACAGCCAACCGGGGCCAACGTCCTGACTTTC
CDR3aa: CASSLGQPTGANVLTF

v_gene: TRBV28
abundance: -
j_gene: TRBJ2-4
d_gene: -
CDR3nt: TGTGCCAGCAGGCATCGGTCCATTCAGTACTTC
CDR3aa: CASRHRSIQYF

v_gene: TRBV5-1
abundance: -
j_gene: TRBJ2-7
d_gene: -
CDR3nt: TGCGCCAGCAGCTTTTTCCTATCCTACGAGCAGTACTTC
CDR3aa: CASSFFLSYEQYF

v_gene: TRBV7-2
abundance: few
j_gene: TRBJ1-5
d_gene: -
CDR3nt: TGTGCCAGCGCAGACAATAGCAATCAGCCCCAGCATTTT
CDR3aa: CASADNSNQPQHF

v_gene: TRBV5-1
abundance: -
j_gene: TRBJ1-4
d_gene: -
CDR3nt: TGCGCCAGCAGCCCGGCTGGGAGGCCACCGGGGAAACTGTTTTTT
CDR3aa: CASSPAGRPPGKLFF

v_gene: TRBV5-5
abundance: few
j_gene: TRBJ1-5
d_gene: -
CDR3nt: TGTGCCAGCAGCTTGTTAGGGGCCGCGAGCAATCAGCCCCAGCATTTT
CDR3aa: CASSLLGAASNQPQHF

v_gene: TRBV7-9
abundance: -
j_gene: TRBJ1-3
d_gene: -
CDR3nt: TGTGCCAGCAGCAGGGACACCCGGTGGAACACCATATATTTT
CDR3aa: CASSRDTRWNTIYF

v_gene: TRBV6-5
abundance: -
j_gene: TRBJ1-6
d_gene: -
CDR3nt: TGTGCCAGCAGTGAAAGCGGCAATTCACCCCTCCACTTT
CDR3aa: CASSESGNSPLHF

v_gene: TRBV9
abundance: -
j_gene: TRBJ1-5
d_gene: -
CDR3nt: TGTGCCAGCAGCGGGGGTGGGGGAGGAAATCAGCCCCAGCATTTT
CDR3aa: CASSGGGGGNQPQHF

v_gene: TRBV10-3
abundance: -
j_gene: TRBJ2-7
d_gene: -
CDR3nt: TGTGCCATCAGTGAGTCCACTAGGGTGTACGAGCAGTACTTC
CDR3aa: CAISESTRVYEQYF

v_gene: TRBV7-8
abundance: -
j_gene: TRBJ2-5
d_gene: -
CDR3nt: TGTGCCAGCAACTCGAGGGTCCTTCAGACCCAGTACTTC
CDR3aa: CASNSRVLQTQYF

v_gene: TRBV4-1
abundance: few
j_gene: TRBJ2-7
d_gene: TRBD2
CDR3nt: TGCGCCAGCAGCCAAGCACTAGCGGGGTACGAGCAGTACTTC
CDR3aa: CASSQALAGYEQYF

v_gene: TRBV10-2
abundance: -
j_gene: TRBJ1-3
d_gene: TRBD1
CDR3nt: TGCGCCAGTACAGGGGGCTCTGGAAACACCATATATTTT
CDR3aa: CASTGGSGNTIYF

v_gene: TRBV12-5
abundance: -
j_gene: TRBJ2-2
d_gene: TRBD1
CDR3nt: TGTGCTAGTGGTTGGACAGGGGGGACCGGGGAGCTGTTTTTT
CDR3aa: CASGWTGGTGELFF